This T cell receptor (beta chain) was recovered during a study of regulatory T cells in long-lasting Graves disease. Library construction for TCR beta used iRepertoire HTBI primers and Arm-PCR of CDR3 regions. Using its own MiXCR run on the multiplex PCR reads, TCRdb lists one record per CDR3 protein. Here the sample spans about 540,000 distinct CDR3 sequences, approximately 13% being singletons. Time point noted: newly diagnosed GD, antithyroid drugs for less than 3 months. From PBMCs, RNA was extracted and then used to make the TCR library. In each case, Graves' disease was diagnosed per American Thyroid Association guidelines. The EDTA tubes were filled with 7 to 9.5 milliliters of drawn peripheral blood. The CDR3 totals 14 residues. Germline-derived CDR1 and CDR2 are MGHDK and SYGVNS. Of note for this clonotype: A far larger clone is only one base removed, so a read error is likely.

These data were also filed under a second study, of T cells in Graves' hyperthyroidism and ophthalmopathy. From that paper: Patients aged 18 to 65 had newly diagnosed hyperthyroidism lasting under 2 months.

This sequence joins TRBV25-1 and TRBJ1-1, with D unresolved. The specimen was peripheral blood mononuclear cells (PBMCs), collected at new diagnosis, from a patient treated with antithyroid drugs. The TCR comes from a man in his thirties or forties with Graves disease. In nucleotides, the CDR3 is TGTACCAGCAGTCAAACAAGTGCGCGGGCTGAAGCTTTCTTT. Translation gives CTSSQTSARAEAFF.